The entry below describes one TCR beta chain. No cognate antigen has been identified for it. No much larger clone exists at a distance of one base, and base qualities are not known. The sample is drawn from a study of neoadjuvant anti-PD-1 for oral cavity cancer (dated by TCRdb to the early 2020s). Regarding the research as a whole: Before undergoing curative-intent surgical resection, most patients got three to four biweekly nivolumab doses at 3 mg/kg. The parent correlative cohort included approximately 13 patients, with an approximately 35% response rate. For patients who did not progress, a fourth nivolumab dose was given around day 43, followed by definitive surgical resection on days 50-56. Patients with complete response, partial response or stable disease by RECIST 1.1 were defined as responders, whereas patients with progression were defined as non-responders.

Tumor libraries used mostly 4.8 ug of input genomic DNA for survey sequencing, with two replicates per sample. Following the manufacturer's instructions, the team built TCRbeta libraries using the immunoSEQ hsTCRbeta kit. The finished libraries were brought together in one pool at 3 nM, which was then read using an Illumina NovaSeq 6000 S4 flow cell. The source study handled its data this way. The immunoSEQ Analyzer was used for raw data preprocessing and quality control. The analysis was limited to productive rearrangements, and each clonotype was defined by a unique CDR3 amino acid sequence. Repertoire clonality was estimated as the Gini-Simpson index, which was calculated using the R package tcR. Student's t test was used to compare Gini indices, and Pearson correlation was used to assess associations with tumor size change. TCRdb holds this immuneACCESS table with in-frame rearrangements only. Some clones are missing; in checked studies, unresolved V genes explain under half, and the rest has no known cause. V, J and clone size are those of that table, while D and trimming were read from the DNA. The sample includes about 37,000 clones, with around 38% observed a single time. The ten largest clones add up to 16% of the sample.

Results and caveats for the whole study, not just this receptor: Greater tumor shrinkage correlated with larger post-treatment sizes of preexisting intratumoral clones, which suggests that expansion of preexisting clones contributed to response. Only three patients per response group were included in the TCR analyses, and the authors called for validation in larger cohorts. A higher pretreatment blood Treg/Th17 ratio correlated with both higher pretreatment blood TCRbeta clonality and lower post-treatment tumor TCRbeta clonality.

This sample's time point label indicates: after neoadjuvant nivolumab, at surgical resection. Patients were newly diagnosed with stage II-IVA oral cavity squamous cell carcinoma and had received no prior systemic or radiation treatment. The cohort consisted of patients with HPV-negative, locally advanced oral cavity squamous cell carcinoma. The samples were obtained from a longitudinal correlative study of a single-arm phase II trial testing neoadjuvant nivolumab in oral cavity squamous cell carcinoma. Subject-matched pre- and post-treatment PBMCs and tumors from three responders and three non-responders were subjected to genomic DNA-based TCRbeta sequencing. Genomic DNA was isolated from tumor tissue using the Maxwell RSC DNA from Tissue kit. Clipping removes 0 bases from V and 2 bases from J, with 8 as the unmatched junction base count. There are 16 amino acids in the CDR3, from cysteine to phenylalanine inclusive. The sequence is cut down to CDR3 DNA, 48 bases in frame from base 1. The germline V gene (reference sequence) provides CDR1 GTSNPN and CDR2 SVGIG.

The chain is made from TRBV30 and TRBJ2-3, and 7 junction bases match TRBD1. This sequence originates from a person aged 40 to 85 with oral cavity squamous cell carcinoma. Sequencing was performed on tumor tissue, taken after nivolumab (anti-PD-1) treatment. The DNA sequence reads TGTGCCTGGAGTGTCTGGGGCAGGGGGTTCACAGATACGCAGTATTTT. This codes for CAWSVWGRGFTDTQYF.